A single T cell receptor (beta chain) is shown here with its context. CDR3 length: 15 amino acids. Losses at the gene ends were 1 base for V and 3 bases for J; bases not matched to a gene: 2. Looked up from germline, CDR1 is SGHNT and CDR2 is YYREEE (reference sequence). These data originate in a study of shared clonotypes between healthy human individuals. The run depth of the assay was deep. Sorted-subset replicate PCRs used about 180 ng DNA, around 31,000 T cell genomes. The protocol was immunoSEQ multiplex PCR, while the TCRdb copy is restricted to in-frame clones and leaves out a portion. The profile shows about 1 million clones, 65% to 75% of them singletons. Every donor, a Caucasian adult, lived in Nashville, Tennessee.

The sample consisted of memory CD4+ T cells sorted from blood. The subset was: CD45RA-negative fraction. The sequence was collected from a man between 18 and 35 years old in good health. This chain joins TRBV5-4 and TRBJ2-3, with 10 bases matching TRBD2. This CDR3 is CASSLTSGKTDTQYF. The CDR3 DNA reads TGTGCCAGCAGCTTGACTAGCGGGAAGACAGATACGCAGTATTTT.